This TCR beta chain comes out of a study of blood T cell repertoires in COVID-19 (dated by TCRdb to 2020 to 2022). In the study overall: Samples covering the acute and convalescent phases of COVID-19 were provided by collaborators in the United States, Italy and Spain. The material from the prospective study consisted of cDNA or gDNA derived from T cells, B-cell-depleted T cells, or PBMCs. Subjects who had been exposed to COVID-19, were actively infected with it, or had recovered from it provided the deeply sampled blood TCRbeta repertoires that made up the dataset. The repertoires were released in a freely available public database intended as a resource for research on the immune response to SARS-CoV-2. Samples came from the ongoing ImmuneRACE study (first 160 participants) plus 1,254 subjects from 6 global collaborators. A de-identified subject ID, COVID-19 status, age in years and sex were almost always included in the sample metadata. Where available, HLA class I and class II types were obtained from metadata supplied by the sample provider rather than from assay-based typing.

TCRbeta CDR3 regions were amplified from genomic DNA by means of the immunoSEQ Assay, a bias-controlled multiplex PCR. In the source study's methods: Within the assay, amplification of reference gene primers was used to estimate how many nucleated cells each sample contained. To quantify the absolute abundance of each unique TCRbeta CDR3 rearrangement, sequence reads were collapsed and filtered. For each sample, productive Simpson clonality was calculated as the square root of Simpson's diversity index over productive rearrangements. TCRdb's version of the immuneACCESS table is confined to in-frame rearrangements and falls short of the full clone set. An unresolved V gene accounts for under half of the shortfall where checked; the remainder is of unknown origin. V, J and clone size are those of that table, while D and trimming were read from the DNA. The sample includes about 320,000 clones, with just over 85% observed a single time. Of the sample, about 10% falls within the top ten clones.

Enrolling through a virtual design, the prospective study's participants ranged in age from roughly 18 to 89 years and lived across around 25 United States geographic areas. In the prospective study, participants were assigned to cohorts based on the clinical history participants reported in a screening survey and a study questionnaire. For ImmuneRACE Cohort 3, a participant was defined as recovered based on two consecutive negative NP/OP PCR tests, clearance by a healthcare professional, or resolution of symptoms. Mobile phlebotomists in the prospective study collected whole blood, serum and a nasopharyngeal or oropharyngeal swab from every participant. Over a roughly 2-month period, participants in the prospective study had the option of providing additional blood draws and questionnaires. Before DNA extraction, prospective study blood samples were shipped either frozen or at room temperature.

General study outcomes and caveats: Clinical and demographic metadata were provided uncurated, with the amount varying by source and participant.

With respect to this clone: This clone's antigen is unknown. No base qualities exist here, and no much larger clone lies one base off it.

Germline trimming: 4 bases from V, 0 bases from J; junction bases outside gene matches: 4. The CDR3 has 16 amino acids, counting the end cysteine and phenylalanine. Only CDR3 DNA remains: 48 bases, in frame from the first base. Per the germline V gene, SGDLS is the CDR1 and YYNGEE is the CDR2. What was sequenced was PBMCs or T cells enriched from blood (not recorded which). The clonotype originates from a young woman who had recovered from COVID-19. The rearrangement combines TRBV9 with TRBJ2-2; 9 bases in the middle match TRBD2. The CDR3 corresponds to CASSQSGRSNTGELFF. In nucleotide form, the sequence is TGTGCCAGCAGCCAGAGCGGGAGGTCGAACACCGGGGAGCTGTTTTTT. With the rest looked up from the reference TRBV9 and TRBJ2-2 genes rather than sequenced, the full variable domain is DSGVTQTPKHLITATGQRVTLRCSPRSGDLSVYWYQQSLDQGLQFLIQYYNGEERAKGNILERFSAQQFPDLHSELNLSSLELGDSALYFCASSQSGRSNTGELFFGEGSRLTVL.